This T cell receptor (beta chain) is drawn from a study of CD8+ T cells in alopecia areata. Treatment: oral pan-JAK inhibitor, 5-10 mg twice daily. The study team obtained lesional scalp punch biopsies and peripheral blood from alopecia areata patients. CDR3 size: 14 residues. The germline V gene has CDR1 SGHRS and CDR2 YFSETQ. V was shortened by 5 bases and J by 0 bases, with 6 bases between the two germline ends. Investigators isolated RNA and reverse transcribed it into cDNA to act as the sequencing template. Assay used: immunoSEQ multiplex PCR; TCRdb lists only in-frame clones, some missing. The sample lists 95,000 to 100,000 clones, 60% occurring once. This clone counts as medium-sized. Other nucleotide sequences in the sample specify the same CDR3.

Specimen: CD8+ T cells sorted from blood, collected at week 56, from a patient treated with tofacitinib. The J gene is TRBJ2-6, the V gene TRBV5-1; no reliable D call. The sequence derives from a human donor with alopecia areata. CDR3 loop: CASRLGSGANVLTF. The CDR3 DNA reads TGCGCCAGCAGACTGGGCTCTGGGGCCAACGTCCTGACTTTC.